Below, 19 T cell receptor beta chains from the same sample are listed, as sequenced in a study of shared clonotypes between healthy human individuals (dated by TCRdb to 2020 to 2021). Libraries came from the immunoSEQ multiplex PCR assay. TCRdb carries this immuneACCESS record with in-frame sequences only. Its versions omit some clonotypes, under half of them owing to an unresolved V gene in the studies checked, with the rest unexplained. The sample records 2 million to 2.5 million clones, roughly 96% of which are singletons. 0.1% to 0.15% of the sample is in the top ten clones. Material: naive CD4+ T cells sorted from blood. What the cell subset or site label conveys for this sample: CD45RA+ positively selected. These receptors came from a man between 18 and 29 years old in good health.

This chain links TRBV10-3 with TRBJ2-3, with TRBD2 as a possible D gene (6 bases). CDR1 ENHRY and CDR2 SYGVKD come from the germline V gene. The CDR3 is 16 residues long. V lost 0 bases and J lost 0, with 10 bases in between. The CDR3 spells CAISESWGESTDTQYF. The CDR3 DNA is TGTGCCATCAGTGAGTCGTGGGGGGAAAGCACAGATACGCAGTATTTT.

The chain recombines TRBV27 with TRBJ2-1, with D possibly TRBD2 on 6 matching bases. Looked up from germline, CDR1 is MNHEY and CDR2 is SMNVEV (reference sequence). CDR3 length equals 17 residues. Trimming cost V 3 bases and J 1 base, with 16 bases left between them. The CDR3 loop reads CASSLRGVRGSYNEQFF. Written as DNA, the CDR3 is TGTGCCAGCAGTTTGCGCGGGGTCCGAGGGTCCTACAATGAGCAGTTCTTC.

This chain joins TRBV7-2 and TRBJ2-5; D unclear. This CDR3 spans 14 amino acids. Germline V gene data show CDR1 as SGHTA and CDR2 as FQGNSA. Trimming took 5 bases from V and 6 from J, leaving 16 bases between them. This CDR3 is CASSPHPQSQTQYF. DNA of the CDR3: TGTGCCAGCAGCCCCCATCCACAGAGCCAGACCCAGTACTTC.

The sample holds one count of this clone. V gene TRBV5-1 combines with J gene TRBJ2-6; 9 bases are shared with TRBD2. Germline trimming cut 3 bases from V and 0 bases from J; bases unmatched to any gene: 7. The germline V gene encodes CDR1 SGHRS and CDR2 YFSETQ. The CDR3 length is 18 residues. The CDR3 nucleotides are TGCGCCAGCAGCTCTGGGACTAGCCTTCTCTCTGGGGCCAACGTCCTGACTTTC. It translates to CASSSGTSLLSGANVLTF.

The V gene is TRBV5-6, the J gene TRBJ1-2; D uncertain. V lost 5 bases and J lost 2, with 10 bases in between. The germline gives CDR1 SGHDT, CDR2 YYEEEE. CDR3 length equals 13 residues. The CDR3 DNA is TGTGCCAGCAGACTGACGGGAAACTATGGCTACACCTTC. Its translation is CASRLTGNYGYTF.

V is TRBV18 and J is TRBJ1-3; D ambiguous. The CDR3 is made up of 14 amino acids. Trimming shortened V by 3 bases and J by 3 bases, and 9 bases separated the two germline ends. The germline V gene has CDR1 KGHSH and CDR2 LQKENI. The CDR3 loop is CASSPRVDGNTIYF. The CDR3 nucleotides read TGTGCCAGCTCACCCCGGGTCGATGGAAACACCATATATTTT.

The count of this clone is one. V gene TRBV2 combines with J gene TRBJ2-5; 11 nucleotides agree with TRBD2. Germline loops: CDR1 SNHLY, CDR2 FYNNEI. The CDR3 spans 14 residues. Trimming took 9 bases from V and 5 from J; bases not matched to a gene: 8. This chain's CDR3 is CASTLAGVRETQYF. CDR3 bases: TGTGCCAGTACACTAGCGGGAGTTAGGGAGACCCAGTACTTC.

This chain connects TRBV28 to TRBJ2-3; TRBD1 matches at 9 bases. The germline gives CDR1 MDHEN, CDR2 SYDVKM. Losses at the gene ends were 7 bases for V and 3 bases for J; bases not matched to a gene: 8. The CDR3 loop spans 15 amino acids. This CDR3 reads CASTEQGARTDTQYF. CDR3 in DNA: TGTGCCAGCACCGAACAGGGGGCCCGGACAGATACGCAGTATTTT.

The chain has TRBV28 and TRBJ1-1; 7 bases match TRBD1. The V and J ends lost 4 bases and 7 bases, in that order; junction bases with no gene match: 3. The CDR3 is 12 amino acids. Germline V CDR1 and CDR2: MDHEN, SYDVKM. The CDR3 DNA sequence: TGTGCCAGCAGTTACAGGGGAATTGAAGCTTTCTTT. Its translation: CASSYRGIEAFF.

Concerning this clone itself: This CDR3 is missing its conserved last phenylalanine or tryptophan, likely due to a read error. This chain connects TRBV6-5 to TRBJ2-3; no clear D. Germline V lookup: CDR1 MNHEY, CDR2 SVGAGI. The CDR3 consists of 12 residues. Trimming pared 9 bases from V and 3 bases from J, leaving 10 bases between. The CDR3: CARSAPTDTQYS. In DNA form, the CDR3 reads TGTGCCAGATCTGCCCCGACAGATACGCAGTATTCT.

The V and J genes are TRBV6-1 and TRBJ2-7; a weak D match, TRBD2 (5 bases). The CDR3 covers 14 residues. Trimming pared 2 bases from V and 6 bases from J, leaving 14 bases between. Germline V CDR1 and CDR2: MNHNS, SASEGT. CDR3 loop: CASSELLVGPEQYF. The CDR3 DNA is TGTGCCAGCAGTGAATTACTAGTAGGTCCCGAGCAGTACTTC.

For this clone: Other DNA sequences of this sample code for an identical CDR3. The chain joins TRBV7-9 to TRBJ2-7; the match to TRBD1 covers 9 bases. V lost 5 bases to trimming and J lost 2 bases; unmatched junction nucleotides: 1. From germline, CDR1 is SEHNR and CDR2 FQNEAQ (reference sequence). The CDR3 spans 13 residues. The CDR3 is CASSRQGAYEQYF. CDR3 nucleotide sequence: TGTGCCAGCAGCAGACAGGGGGCCTACGAGCAGTACTTC.

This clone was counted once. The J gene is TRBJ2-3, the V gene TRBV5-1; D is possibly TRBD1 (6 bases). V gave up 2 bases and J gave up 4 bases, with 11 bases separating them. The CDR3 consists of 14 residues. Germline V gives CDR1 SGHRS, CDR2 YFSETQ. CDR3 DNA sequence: TGCGCCAGCAGCTTAAGGACAGCCCCAGATACGCAGTATTTT. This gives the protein CASSLRTAPDTQYF.

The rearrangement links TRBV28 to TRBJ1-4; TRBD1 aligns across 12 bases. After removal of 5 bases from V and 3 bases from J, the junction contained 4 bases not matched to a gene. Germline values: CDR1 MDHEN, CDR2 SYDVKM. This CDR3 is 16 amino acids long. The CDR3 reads CASSGTGGLSNEKLFF. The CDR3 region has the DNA TGTGCCAGCAGTGGGACAGGGGGCCTTTCTAATGAAAAACTGTTTTTT.

The CDR3 protein is CASSLELAGGPGEQFF. For the CDR3, the DNA is TGTGCCAGCAGCTTGGAGCTAGCGGGAGGGCCGGGTGAGCAGTTCTTC. J is TRBJ2-1 and V is TRBV5-6, with TRBD2 identical over 12 bases. J gave up 9 bases and V 0 bases, and 7 bases lay outside the gene matches. CDR1 is SGHDT, CDR2 YYEEEE, per germline. This CDR3 spans 16 amino acids.

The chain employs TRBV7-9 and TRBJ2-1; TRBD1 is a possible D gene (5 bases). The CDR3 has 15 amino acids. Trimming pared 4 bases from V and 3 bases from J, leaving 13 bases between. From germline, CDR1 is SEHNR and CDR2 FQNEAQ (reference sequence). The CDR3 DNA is TGTGCCAGCAGCTACGACAGCCGGCTCTACAATGAGCAGTTCTTC. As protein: CASSYDSRLYNEQFF.

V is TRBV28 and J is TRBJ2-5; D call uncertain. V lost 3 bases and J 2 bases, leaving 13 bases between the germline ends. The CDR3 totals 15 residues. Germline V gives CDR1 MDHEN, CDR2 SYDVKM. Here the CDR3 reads CASSLAGTTQETQYF. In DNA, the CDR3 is TGTGCCAGCAGTTTGGCCGGTACAACACAAGAGACCCAGTACTTC.

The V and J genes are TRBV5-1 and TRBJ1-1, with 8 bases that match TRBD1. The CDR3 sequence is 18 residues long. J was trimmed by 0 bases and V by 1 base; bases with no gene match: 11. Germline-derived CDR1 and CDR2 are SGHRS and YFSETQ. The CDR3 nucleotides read TGCGCCAGCAGCTTGATGGGACAGGCCCTTGGGATGAACACTGAAGCTTTCTTT. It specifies CASSLMGQALGMNTEAFF.

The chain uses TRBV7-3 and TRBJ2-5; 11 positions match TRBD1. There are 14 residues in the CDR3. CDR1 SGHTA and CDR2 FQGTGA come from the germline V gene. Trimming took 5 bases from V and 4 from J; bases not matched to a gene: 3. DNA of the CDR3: TGTGCCAGCAGCATGGACAGGGGGCTAGAGACCCAGTACTTC. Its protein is CASSMDRGLETQYF.